This T cell receptor (beta chain) was identified in a study of blood T cell repertoires in COVID-19. Across the whole study: Sites across the United States, Italy and Spain contributed samples from acute and convalescent COVID-19. PBMCs, B-cell-depleted T cells, or T cells were the source of the cDNA or gDNA that made up the material.

In the source study's methods: Amplification of reference gene primers was used by the study to estimate nucleated cell counts. Sequencing used immunoSEQ multiplex PCR; TCRdb keeps in-frame clones, though not all of them. V, J and clone size were drawn from that table, and D and trimming were deduced from the DNA. The table shows about 210,000 clones, with around 88% occurring only once. Trimming stripped 8 bases from V and 4 bases from J, with 5 bases between. The CDR3 has 11 residues. Germline V gene sequence: CDR1 MNHNY, CDR2 SVGAGI (reference sequence). This TCR derives from a man aged 18 to 35 with active or convalescent COVID-19. Sequences were obtained from peripheral blood. This chain uses TRBV6-6 with TRBJ2-2; D is uncertain. The CDR3 bases are TGTGCCAGCGACTTCACCGGGGAGCTGTTTTTT. Its protein product is CASDFTGELFF.